The text below deals with one T cell receptor beta chain. Libraries were prepared by immunoSEQ multiplex PCR; TCRdb keeps only in-frame clonotypes and omits some of them. The sample has some 120,000 clones; about nine tenths are singletons. CDR3 size: 12 residues. V was pared by 3 bases and J by 8 bases, with 1 base of the junction left unmatched. Germline assignment: CDR1 LNHDA and CDR2 SQIVND (reference sequence). This sample was taken from a study of blood T cell repertoires in COVID-19. The receptor was derived from a human donor with active COVID-19. The donor label of this sample is uncertain. The V gene is TRBV19, the J gene TRBJ2-1; 7 nucleotides align to TRBD2. Sequencing was done on a sample of peripheral blood. The chain's CDR3 is CASSIGGYEQFF. CDR3 in DNA: TGTGCCAGTAGTATCGGGGGGTATGAGCAGTTCTTC.